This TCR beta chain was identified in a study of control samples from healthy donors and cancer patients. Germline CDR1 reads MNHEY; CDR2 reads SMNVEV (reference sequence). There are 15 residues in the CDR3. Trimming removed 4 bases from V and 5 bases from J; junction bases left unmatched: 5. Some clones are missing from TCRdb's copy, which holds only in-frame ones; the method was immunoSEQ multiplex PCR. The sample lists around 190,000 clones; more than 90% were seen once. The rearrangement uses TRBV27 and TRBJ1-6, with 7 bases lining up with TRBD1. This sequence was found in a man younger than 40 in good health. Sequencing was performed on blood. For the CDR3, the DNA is TGTGCCAGCAGTTCTGAGGGGACAGATAATTCACCCCTCCACTTT. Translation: CASSSEGTDNSPLHF.